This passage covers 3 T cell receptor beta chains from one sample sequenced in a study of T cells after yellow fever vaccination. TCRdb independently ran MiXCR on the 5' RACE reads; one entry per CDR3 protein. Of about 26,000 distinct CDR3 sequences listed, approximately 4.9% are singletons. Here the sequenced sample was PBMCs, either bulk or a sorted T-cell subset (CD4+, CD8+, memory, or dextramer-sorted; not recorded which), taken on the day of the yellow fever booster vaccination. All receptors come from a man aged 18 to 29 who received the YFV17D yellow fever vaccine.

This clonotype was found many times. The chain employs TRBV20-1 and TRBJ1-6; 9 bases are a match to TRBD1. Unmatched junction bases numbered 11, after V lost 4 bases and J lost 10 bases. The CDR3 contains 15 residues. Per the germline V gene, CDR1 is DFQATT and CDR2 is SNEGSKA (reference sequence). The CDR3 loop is CSANRAGTGRSPLHF. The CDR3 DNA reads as TGCAGTGCTAACCGAGCCGGGACAGGGAGATCACCCCTCCACTTT.

In nucleotides, the CDR3 is TGCAGCGTGGGGGGTGGGACAGGCAAAACTTATGGCTACACCTTC. Protein: CSVGGGTGKTYGYTF. The V call is TRBV29-1, the J call TRBJ1-2; TRBD1 agrees at 8 bases. V trimming: 6 bases; J trimming: 5 bases; junction bases outside the gene matches: 14. Germline V gene data show CDR1 as SQVTM and CDR2 as ANQGSEA. The CDR3 runs 15 residues.

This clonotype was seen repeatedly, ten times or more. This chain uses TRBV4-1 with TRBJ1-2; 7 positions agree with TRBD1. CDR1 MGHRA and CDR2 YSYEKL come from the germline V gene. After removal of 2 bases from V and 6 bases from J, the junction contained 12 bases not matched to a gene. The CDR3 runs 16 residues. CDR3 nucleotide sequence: TGCGCCAGCAGCCAACGGGACAGCTCTTTTACCGATGGCTACACCTTC. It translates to CASSQRDSSFTDGYTF.